The clone carrying this T cell receptor (beta chain) has just one count. This specimen comes from a study of graft-versus-host responses after intestinal transplantation. Across the study: The recipients all started with anti-thymocyte globulin induction and then took tacrolimus and steroids for around three years. Points from the study as a whole: Allografts of one patient group, those with graft-donor T cell macrochimerism, had high graft-versus-host to host-versus-graft clonal ratios.

The CDR3 is 14 amino acids. CDR1 and CDR2 (germline): GTSNPN, SVGIG (reference sequence). Trimming removed 0 bases at V and 0 bases at J, with 8 bases between. Plates contained about 200,000 CFSE-labeled responder cells and about 200,000 irradiated, violet-dye-labeled stimulator cells. The assay was immunoSEQ multiplex PCR, and TCRdb's table has in-frame clones only and misses some. This sample carries 14,000 or so clones, around two fifths of them seen once, and the ten largest clones take roughly 15%. The chain links TRBV30 to TRBJ1-1; D not resolved. The sample here was alloreactive CD8+ T cells from a mixed lymphocyte reaction culture, taken before intestinal transplant. As to subset: CFSE-low proliferating T cells sorted from approximately 6-day pre-transplant mixed lymphocyte reaction (GvH or HvG direction). The origin of this receptor is a human patient who received an intestinal transplant. In DNA form, the CDR3 reads TGTGCCTGGAGTGTTTTGTTAGTGAACACTGAAGCTTTCTTT. It is translated as CAWSVLLVNTEAFF.